The clone carrying this TCR beta chain was counted ten times or more. Its specificity is not known. Using its own MiXCR run on the 5' RACE reads, TCRdb lists one record per CDR3 protein. Of 250,000 to 400,000 distinct CDR3 sequences listed, around 10% are singletons. These data are taken from a study of CD8 T cells in ankylosing spondylitis. Study observations and caveats: Matched synovial fluid from ankylosing spondylitis patients was reported to be enriched for disease-linked clones.

This CDR3 is 12 amino acids long. The germline V gene has CDR1 MDHEN and CDR2 SYDVKM. The V segment lost 4 bases and the J segment 7 bases; nucleotides outside the gene matches: 4. The chain links TRBV28 to TRBJ2-7; 7 bases fit TRBD1. The receptor comes from a female donor with ankylosing spondylitis or in good health (not recorded which). The sequenced sample was blood, either unsorted or a sorted T cell fraction (not recorded which). The CDR3 loop is CASSSTGEEQYF. CDR3 bases: TGTGCCAGCAGTTCAACAGGGGAAGAGCAGTACTTC. Full variable domain (missing parts from reference TRBV28 and TRBJ2-7): DVKVTQSSRYLVKRTGEKVFLECVQDMDHENMFWYRQDPGLGLRLIYFSYDVKMKEKGDIPEGYSVSREKKERFSLILESASTNQTSMYLCASSSTGEEQYFGPGTRLTVT.